These T cell receptor beta chains were read from a single sample in a study of blood T cell repertoires in COVID-19. The data were produced by immunoSEQ multiplex PCR, yet TCRdb's version contains in-frame clones alone and is incomplete. The data contain 75,000 to 90,000 clones, approximately 80% of them seen just once; the ten biggest clones take up more than 4%. What was sequenced was peripheral blood. These receptors were collected from a woman aged 70-85 years with acute or convalescent COVID-19. The CDR3 runs from the conserved cysteine through the conserved F or W. The D gene is left open where the match is weak. Clone size, where shown, is once, few, many, or a class for clones that have expanded.

abundance	v_gene	d_gene	j_gene	CDR3aa	CDR3nt
few	TRBV6-5	TRBD1	TRBJ1-3	CASSTDRGDGNTIYF	TGTGCCAGCAGTACGGACAGGGGAGACGGAAACACCATATATTTT
NA	TRBV2	TRBD1	TRBJ1-1	CAGLDRDGLGAFF	TGTGCCGGGCTGGACAGGGACGGCCTTGGAGCTTTCTTT
NA	TRBV4-1	NA	TRBJ1-3	CASSQGQLTGNTIYF	TGCGCCAGCAGCCAAGGACAGCTGACGGGAAACACCATATATTTT
once	TRBV27	NA	TRBJ2-1	CASSLTGRVDEQFF	TGTGCCAGCAGTCTGACCGGGAGAGTCGATGAGCAGTTCTTC
few	TRBV15	NA	TRBJ1-5	CATSRGPNQPQHF	TGTGCCACCAGTCGCGGCCCCAATCAGCCCCAGCATTTT
NA	TRBV19	NA	TRBJ1-3	CASSLTGRPPSGNTIYF	TGTGCCAGTAGTTTGACAGGCAGACCGCCCTCTGGAAACACCATATATTTT
few	TRBV5-4	NA	TRBJ2-2	CASSLRTLNTGELFF	TGTGCCAGCAGCCTAAGGACTTTAAACACCGGGGAGCTGTTTTTT
NA	TRBV16	NA	TRBJ1-4	CASSQSRRRVEKLFF	TGTGCCAGCAGCCAATCGCGGAGGCGAGTGGAAAAACTGTTTTTT
NA	TRBV27	NA	TRBJ1-1	CASPGTLPLNTEAFF	TGTGCCAGTCCCGGGACACTCCCCCTGAACACTGAAGCTTTCTTT
NA	TRBV5-1	NA	TRBJ1-1	CASSFFGQQNTEAFF	TGCGCCAGCAGCTTTTTCGGACAGCAGAACACTGAAGCTTTCTTT
NA	TRBV19	TRBD1	TRBJ1-3	CASRGTGGENTIYF	TGTGCCAGTAGGGGGACAGGGGGCGAAAACACCATATATTTT
few	TRBV5-8	NA	TRBJ1-5	CASRARSVGSNQPQHF	TGTGCCAGCAGGGCGAGGTCGGTTGGTAGCAATCAGCCCCAGCATTTT
few	TRBV29-1	TRBD1	TRBJ1-2	CSVWPPGTGIYGYTF	TGCAGCGTTTGGCCCCCCGGGACAGGGATTTATGGCTACACCTTC
NA	TRBV7-2	TRBD1	TRBJ1-4	CANSVRQGGQTNEKLFF	TGTGCCAACAGCGTCAGACAGGGGGGACAAACTAATGAAAAACTGTTTTTT
NA	TRBV6-2/TRBV6-3	TRBD1	TRBJ1-2	CASSYGKGAYGYTF	TGTGCCAGCAGTTACGGAAAGGGGGCTTATGGCTACACCTTC
NA	TRBV29-1	NA	TRBJ2-7	CSVEDYKRGGTSYEQYF	TGCAGCGTTGAGGACTATAAAAGGGGGGGTACTTCCTACGAGCAGTACTTC
NA	TRBV7-2	TRBD1	TRBJ1-2	CASSSGGQGASGYTF	TGTGCCAGCAGCTCAGGGGGACAGGGGGCTAGTGGCTACACCTTC
NA	TRBV18	TRBD1	TRBJ1-2	CASSRSEGAMSYTF	TGTGCCAGCTCACGGAGCGAGGGGGCCATGAGCTACACCTTC
NA	TRBV6-1	TRBD1	TRBJ2-3	CASSEFGQGSRTDTQYF	TGTGCCAGCAGTGAATTTGGACAGGGGAGTCGCACAGATACGCAGTATTTT
NA	TRBV5-1	TRBD1	TRBJ2-5	CASSGAGQDEETQYF	TGCGCCAGCAGCGGGGCCGGACAGGACGAAGAGACCCAGTACTTC
NA	TRBV24-1	TRBD1	TRBJ2-3	CATSDWDSSGTDTQYF	TGTGCCACCAGTGACTGGGACAGCTCGGGCACAGATACGCAGTATTTT
NA	TRBV7-2	NA	TRBJ1-6	CAGQEGLGNSPLHF	TGTGCCGGCCAAGAGGGCTTGGGTAATTCACCCCTCCACTTT
few	TRBV29-1	TRBD1	TRBJ1-2	CSAADRGEDYGYTF	TGCAGCGCCGCGGACAGGGGAGAGGACTATGGCTACACCTTC
NA	TRBV19	TRBD1	TRBJ2-7	CASSFRQGSSYEQYF	TGTGCCAGTAGTTTCAGACAGGGAAGCTCCTACGAGCAGTACTTC
NA	TRBV5-4	NA	TRBJ1-6	CASSLDVRPENSPLHF	TGTGCCAGCAGCTTGGACGTCAGGCCAGAAAATTCACCCCTCCACTTT
NA	TRBV5-4	TRBD1	TRBJ1-4	CASSQDRTGEKLFF	TGTGCCAGCAGCCAGGACAGGACGGGGGAAAAACTGTTTTTT
NA	TRBV7-8	TRBD1	TRBJ1-1	CASSSQGDTEAFF	TGTGCCAGCAGCTCCCAGGGGGACACTGAAGCTTTCTTT
NA	TRBV7-9	TRBD1	TRBJ1-4	CASSPTGLEEKLFF	TGTGCCAGCAGCCCGACAGGGCTAGAGGAAAAACTGTTTTTT
NA	TRBV10-1	TRBD1	TRBJ1-2	CASSEPQGESGYTF	TGCGCCAGCAGTGAGCCTCAGGGGGAGAGTGGCTACACCTTC
NA	TRBV6-5	TRBD1	TRBJ2-1	CASSYRGPPYNEQFF	TGTGCCAGCAGTTACAGGGGGCCTCCCTACAATGAGCAGTTCTTC
NA	TRBV11-3	NA	TRBJ1-1	CASSSRQEMNTEAFF	TGTGCCAGCAGCTCCCGACAGGAAATGAACACTGAAGCTTTCTTT
once	TRBV12-3/TRBV12-4	NA	TRBJ1-5	CASTGSNQPQHF	TGTGCCAGCACAGGCTCCAATCAGCCCCAGCATTTT
NA	TRBV4-3	TRBD1	TRBJ2-7	CASRVGTGGDEQYF	TGCGCCAGCAGGGTGGGGACAGGGGGCGACGAGCAGTACTTC
NA	TRBV18	NA	TRBJ1-1	CASSPPGVNTEAFF	TGTGCCAGCTCACCACCGGGCGTGAACACTGAAGCTTTCTTT
NA	TRBV6-4	NA	TRBJ2-3	CASSDSWGRKDTQYF	TGTGCCAGCAGTGACTCATGGGGGCGCAAGGATACGCAGTATTTT
NA	TRBV7-3	TRBD2	TRBJ2-1	CASSPASGGWNEQFF	TGTGCCAGCAGCCCGGCTAGCGGGGGGTGGAATGAGCAGTTCTTC
once	TRBV7-2	NA	TRBJ2-3	CASSPRALGRTDTQYF	TGTGCCAGCAGCCCCCGGGCACTAGGACGCACAGATACGCAGTATTTT
few	TRBV7-3	NA	TRBJ2-3	CASSLGVGTDTQYF	TGTGCCAGCAGCTTGGGCGTTGGCACAGATACGCAGTATTTT
NA	TRBV7-3	NA	TRBJ1-1	CASSLSGPLYMNTEAFF	TGTGCCAGCAGCTTATCTGGCCCTTTATATATGAACACTGAAGCTTTCTTT
NA	TRBV7-8	NA	TRBJ1-5	CASSLTVYSNQPQHF	TGTGCCAGCAGCTTGACAGTCTATAGCAATCAGCCCCAGCATTTT
few	TRBV5-1	TRBD2	TRBJ2-7	CASSFSGTSPYEQYF	TGCGCCAGCAGCTTTAGCGGGACTAGCCCCTACGAGCAGTACTTC
few	TRBV9	NA	TRBJ1-2	CASSVAHYGYTF	TGTGCCAGCAGCGTAGCCCATTATGGCTACACCTTC
NA	TRBV7-2	NA	TRBJ2-1	CASSFEGGNEQFF	TGTGCCAGCAGCTTCGAGGGGGGGAATGAGCAGTTCTTC
NA	TRBV9	TRBD1	TRBJ1-2	CASSVGVQGANYGYTF	TGTGCCAGCAGCGTAGGGGTACAGGGGGCTAACTATGGCTACACCTTC
NA	TRBV2	NA	TRBJ2-7	CASNTLAGYEQYF	TGTGCCAGCAACACTCTGGCAGGCTACGAGCAGTACTTC
NA	TRBV7-2	TRBD2	TRBJ2-3	CASSLEGQRGHHTQYF	TGTGCCAGCAGCTTAGAGGGTCAGCGGGGGCATCATACGCAGTATTTT
NA	TRBV7-8	TRBD1	TRBJ1-1	CASSSPQGAWTEAFF	TGTGCCAGCAGCTCCCCCCAGGGGGCTTGGACTGAAGCTTTCTTT
once	TRBV11-2	NA	TRBJ2-5	CASSLVGGTVQETQYF	TGTGCCAGCAGCTTAGTCGGCGGGACAGTCCAAGAGACCCAGTACTTC
once	TRBV3-1/TRBV3-2	TRBD1	TRBJ1-2	CASSAGTGANYGYTF	TGTGCCAGCAGCGCGGGGACAGGGGCCAACTATGGCTACACCTTC
medium-sized	TRBV19	NA	TRBJ1-6	CASSIGRAGTSPLHF	TGTGCCAGTAGTATAGGCAGGGCGGGAACTTCACCCCTCCACTTT
NA	TRBV6-2/TRBV6-3	NA	TRBJ2-3	CASSYSTGSGPDTQYF	TGTGCCAGCAGTTACTCCACAGGTTCTGGGCCAGATACGCAGTATTTT
NA	TRBV12-3/TRBV12-4	NA	TRBJ1-1	CASSWGAEAFF	TGTGCCAGCAGTTGGGGGGCTGAAGCTTTCTTT
NA	TRBV13	NA	TRBJ1-2	CASSLGSRATYGYTF	TGTGCCAGCAGCTTAGGCTCTAGAGCCACCTATGGCTACACCTTC
once	TRBV3-1/TRBV3-2	NA	TRBJ2-3	CASRPRTDLTDTQYF	TGTGCCAGCAGGCCCCGGACAGATTTAACAGATACGCAGTATTTT
NA	TRBV6-2/TRBV6-3	NA	TRBJ2-7	CASSYERRTSYEQYF	TGTGCCAGCAGTTACGAGCGGAGGACCTCTTACGAGCAGTACTTC